The next 4 T cell receptor beta chains were all read from a single sample in a study of T cell responses to AZD1222 COVID-19 vaccine. Here immunoSEQ multiplex PCR was the method, and the copy in TCRdb shows in-frame clones only, minus some. The repertoire has 90,000 to 120,000 clones, about 90% of them found once; the top ten carry 7.5% to 9.5%. Sequenced material: peripheral blood, taken 28 days after the second AZD1222 dose. The receptors stem from an adult who received the AZD1222 COVID-19 vaccine.

This chain links TRBV27 with TRBJ1-1, with no clear D. This CDR3 has 15 residues. Trimming left V 3 bases short and J 3 bases short, with 14 bases between. Germline CDR1 reads MNHEY; CDR2 reads SMNVEV (reference sequence). In nucleotides, the CDR3 is TGTGCCAGCAGTTTCTCCGGAACCGGATACACTGAAGCTTTCTTT. Protein: CASSFSGTGYTEAFF.

The V gene is TRBV3-1 (or the pseudogene TRBV3-2), the J gene TRBJ2-7; D is possibly TRBD1 (6 bases). The CDR3 covers 13 residues. The V gene lost 6 bases and the J gene lost 3 bases, with 12 bases spanning the gap. Germline V gene sequence: CDR1 LGHDT, CDR2 YNNKEL (reference sequence). In DNA, the CDR3 is TGTGCCAGCAGTGTAGGACAGATCTACGAGCAGTACTTC. Its protein is CASSVGQIYEQYF.

This sequence joins TRBV7-9 and TRBJ1-3; D not certain. The CDR3 runs to 15 residues. Germline V gene sequence: CDR1 SEHNR, CDR2 FQNEAQ (reference sequence). Trimming shortened V by 6 bases and J by 0 bases, and 12 bases separated the two germline ends. For the CDR3, the DNA is TGTGCCAGCAGTCACGGACGGAACTCTGGAAACACCATATATTTT. This sequence encodes CASSHGRNSGNTIYF.

The rearrangement uses TRBV28 and TRBJ1-1; D is undetermined. The V gene's germline CDR1 is MDHEN and CDR2 SYDVKM. With 5 bases removed from V and 0 bases from J, the gap between germline ends came to 7 bases. CDR3 length equals 13 residues. CDR3 nucleotides: TGTGCCAGCAGTGGGAACATGAACACTGAAGCTTTCTTT. Translated: CASSGNMNTEAFF.